Included here is one T cell receptor (beta chain) sequence, with context. The antigen this receptor binds is unknown. It has no much larger one-base neighbor in the sample; base qualities were not kept. The immunoSEQ kit was used, according to the manufacturer's recommendations, to generate TCR beta libraries from genomic DNA. Library preparation used a first multiplex PCR with proprietary primers, then a second PCR adding unique barcodes, with bead cleanups after each round. A kit-provided positive control reaction and a negative control reaction were included in every sample batch. The final libraries underwent checking on an Agilent 4200 TapeStation D1000 ScreenTape, volumetric pooling, and quantification by qPCR. An Illumina NextSeq500 fitted with a MidOutput 150-cycle cartridge performed the sequencing, running 156 Read1 cycles and 15 Index1 cycles with the kit's custom primers. The pooled library was loaded at roughly 1 pM, with a 20% PhiX control spiked in. Concerning the study's data processing: The vendor-processed data were analyzed in R, and a clonotype was defined as all T cells that share the same CDR3 nucleotide sequence. For clone abundance analyses, frequencies were normalized to the 10,000 most abundant clones per sample. Public T cell clones, which averaged fewer than five per sample, were excluded before analysis. Tumor-enriched and baseline blood-enriched clonotypes were defined by at least a 32-fold difference in abundance between compartments. A beta-binomial differential abundance model was applied to find clonotypes that expanded or contracted between blood time points. Similarity between tumor and blood repertoires was quantified using the Baroni-Urbani and Buser coefficient, and groups were compared with two-tailed Wilcoxon tests in R. In TCRdb, the immuneACCESS table is reduced to in-frame sequences with V and J assigned. These tables do not hold every clone; where another copy was compared, an unresolved V gene accounts for under half, and the others remain unexplained. V and J calls and clone size come straight from that table; D and trimming were deduced from the DNA. The sample contains tens of thousands of clones, around 77% of them found a single time. Roughly 7.4% of the sample is held by the ten biggest clonotypes.

The germline V gene sets CDR1 to SQVTM and CDR2 to ANQGSEA. Its CDR3 holds 14 amino acids, cysteine through phenylalanine. Only the CDR3 DNA is retained, 42 bases long and in frame from the first base. The junction carries 9 bases between V and J, which are trimmed by 1 base and 3 bases respectively. The label giving this sample's time point can be read as: blood 2 weeks post-SBRT. What this sample's treatment or condition label stands for: 15 Gy SBRT to primary tumor, nephrectomy 4 weeks later. To follow tumor-enriched clonotypes, serial peripheral blood was collected from radiation-treated patients at baseline and at 2 weeks and 4 weeks after SBRT. All patients had renal cell carcinoma with clear cell pathology. The QIAamp DNA Blood Mini Kit (Qiagen) was used to prepare genomic DNA for TCR sequencing. The analyses included only samples that passed all quality control checks. This specimen comes from a study of radiation and T cells in renal cell carcinoma (TCRdb year 2020). For the wider study: Samples were obtained from a clinical trial, in which 15 Gy stereotactic body radiation therapy was delivered to primary renal cell carcinomas and nephrectomy was performed 4 weeks later. Across all 50 or so samples, several million unique CDR3 nucleotide sequences, encoding 2.5 million to 3 million unique CDR3 amino acid sequences, were identified. In total, 53 samples, comprising 26 tumors and some 27 peripheral blood samples, were subjected to TCR beta sequencing.

Overall study outcomes, separate from this receptor: With a single-armed trial design, the study had no way to address how radiation dose or scheduling affects the TCR repertoire. Tracking of blood repertoire dynamics stopped at approximately four weeks after treatment, with no follow-up past that point. Because pretreatment tumor biopsies were not available, the baseline intratumoral presence of clonotypes could not be determined. In blood, the top tumor clonotypes increased from baseline to 2 weeks after radiation and then shrank by 4 weeks, which suggests a temporary expansion of tumor-resident clones.

The chain joins TRBV29-1 to TRBJ1-4; no D gene can be assigned with confidence. The sequencing here drew on blood, taken from a patient whose treatment included radiotherapy and nephrectomy. The source is a man aged 60 to 75 with renal cell carcinoma. CDR3 reads: CSVEVRSANEKLFF. The nucleotide sequence is TGCAGCGTTGAAGTGCGATCAGCTAATGAAAAACTGTTTTTT.